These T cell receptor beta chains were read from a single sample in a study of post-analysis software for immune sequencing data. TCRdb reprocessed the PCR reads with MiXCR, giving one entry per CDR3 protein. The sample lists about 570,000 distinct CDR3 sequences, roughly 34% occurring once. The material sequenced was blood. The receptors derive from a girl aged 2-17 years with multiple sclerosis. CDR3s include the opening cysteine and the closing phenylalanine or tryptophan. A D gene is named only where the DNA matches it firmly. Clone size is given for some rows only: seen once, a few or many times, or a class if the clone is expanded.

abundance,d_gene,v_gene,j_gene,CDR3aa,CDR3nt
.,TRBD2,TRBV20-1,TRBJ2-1,CSAGRTSRGPLNEQFF,TGCAGTGCTGGGCGGACTAGCAGGGGACCTCTCAATGAGCAGTTCTTC
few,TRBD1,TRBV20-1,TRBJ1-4,CSAMGQGGDNEKLFF,TGCAGTGCGATGGGACAGGGGGGTGATAATGAAAAACTGTTTTTT
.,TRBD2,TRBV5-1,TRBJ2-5,CASSTVTSGKETQYF,TGCGCCAGCAGCACCGTTACTAGCGGCAAGGAGACCCAGTACTTC
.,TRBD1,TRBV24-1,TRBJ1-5,CATSDWTGGNQPQHF,TGTGCCACCAGTGACTGGACAGGGGGCAATCAGCCCCAGCATTTT
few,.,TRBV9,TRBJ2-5,CASSVEGFQETQYF,TGTGCCAGCAGCGTAGAGGGCTTCCAAGAGACCCAGTACTTC
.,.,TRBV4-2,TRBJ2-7,CASSSGGRSYEQYF,TGTGCCAGCAGCTCCGGAGGAAGATCCTACGAGCAGTACTTC
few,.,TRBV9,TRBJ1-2,CASSEGTISTKGYTF,TGTGCCAGCAGCGAGGGGACCATATCGACAAAGGGCTACACCTTC
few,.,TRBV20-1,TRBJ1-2,CSARPGMGYGYTF,TGCAGTGCTAGACCAGGGATGGGCTATGGCTACACCTTC
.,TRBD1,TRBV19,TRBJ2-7,CASSGQGGEQYF,TGTGCCAGTTCGGGACAGGGGGGCGAGCAGTACTTC
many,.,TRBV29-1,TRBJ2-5,CSQAQVQETQYF,TGCAGCCAGGCACAGGTCCAAGAGACCCAGTACTTC
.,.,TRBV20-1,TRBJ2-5,CSASKTVTGETQYF,TGCAGTGCTAGTAAGACAGTTACGGGAGAGACCCAGTACTTC
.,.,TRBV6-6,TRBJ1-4,CASSYSKGATNEKLFF,TGTGCCAGCAGTTACTCGAAGGGGGCAACTAATGAAAAACTGTTTTTT
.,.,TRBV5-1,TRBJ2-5,CASSLGLIQETQYF,TGCGCCAGCAGCTTGGGACTCATCCAAGAGACCCAGTACTTC
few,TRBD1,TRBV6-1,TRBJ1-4,CASSVQGGMSEKLFF,TGTGCCAGCAGTGTACAGGGGGGGATGAGTGAAAAACTGTTTTTT
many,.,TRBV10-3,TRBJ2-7,CASTPDSTYEQYF,TGTGCCAGCACCCCAGACAGTACCTACGAGCAGTACTTC
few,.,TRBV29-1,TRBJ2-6,CSVEDPGANVLTF,TGCAGCGTTGAAGACCCTGGGGCCAACGTCCTGACTTTC
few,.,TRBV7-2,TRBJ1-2,CASRPAWGDYGYTF,TGTGCCAGCAGGCCCGCTTGGGGAGATTATGGCTACACCTTC
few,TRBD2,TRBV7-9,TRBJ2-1,CASSVTSGAHNEQFF,TGTGCCAGCAGCGTAACTAGCGGGGCCCACAATGAGCAGTTCTTC
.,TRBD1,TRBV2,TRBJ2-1,CASSEYRGGAGEQFF,TGTGCCAGCAGTGAATACAGGGGTGGGGCAGGTGAGCAGTTCTTC
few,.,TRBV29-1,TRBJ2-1,CSAHKNEQFF,TGCAGCGCCCACAAAAATGAGCAGTTCTTC
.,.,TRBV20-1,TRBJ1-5,CSARVTGLSNQPQHF,TGCAGTGCTAGGGTTACAGGGTTGAGCAATCAGCCCCAGCATTTT
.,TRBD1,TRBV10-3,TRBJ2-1,CAITPGQEYNEQFF,TGTGCCATCACCCCGGGACAGGAGTACAATGAGCAGTTCTTC
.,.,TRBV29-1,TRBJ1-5,CSVGHAESQPQHF,TGCAGCGTTGGCCACGCGGAGAGTCAGCCCCAGCATTTT
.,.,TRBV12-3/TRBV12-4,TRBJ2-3,CASSPRHGTDAQYF,TGTGCCAGCAGTCCCCGACACGGCACAGATGCGCAGTATTTT
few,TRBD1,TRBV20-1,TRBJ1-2,CSATGTGFDGYTF,TGCAGTGCTACCGGGACAGGGTTCGATGGCTACACCTTC
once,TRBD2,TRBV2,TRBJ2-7,CASSEVAWGTSGGEQYF,TGTGCCAGCAGTGAAGTGGCCTGGGGGACTAGCGGCGGCGAGCAGTACTTC
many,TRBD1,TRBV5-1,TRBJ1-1,CASSSSGTGATEAFF,TGCGCCAGCAGCTCTTCCGGGACAGGGGCCACTGAAGCTTTCTTT
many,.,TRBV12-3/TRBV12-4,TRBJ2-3,CASSLTRATDTQYF,TGTGCCAGCAGTTTAACTCGGGCCACAGATACGCAGTATTTT
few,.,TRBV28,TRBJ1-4,CASSLLRDGNEKLFF,TGTGCCAGCAGTCTACTCCGGGACGGTAATGAAAAACTGTTTTTT
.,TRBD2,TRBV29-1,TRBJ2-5,CSVGQPGLARSEQYF,TGCAGCGTTGGGCAACCGGGACTAGCCCGTAGTGAGCAGTACTTC
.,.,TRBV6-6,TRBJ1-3,CASWEGSGNTIYF,TGTGCCAGCTGGGAGGGCAGTGGAAACACCATATATTTT
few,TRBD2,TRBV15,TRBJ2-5,CATSRDPAGGGETQYF,TGTGCCACCAGCAGAGATCCAGCGGGGGGCGGAGAGACCCAGTACTTC
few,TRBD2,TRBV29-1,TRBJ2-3,CSVAGTSGVGTDTQYF,TGCAGCGTAGCCGGGACTAGCGGGGTGGGGACAGATACGCAGTATTTT
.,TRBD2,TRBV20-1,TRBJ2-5,CSASLIAGLGETQYF,TGCAGTGCTTCACTTATAGCGGGGCTCGGGGAGACCCAGTACTTC
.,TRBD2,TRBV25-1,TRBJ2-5,CASSRGLADQETQYF,TGTGCCAGCAGTCGGGGACTAGCGGACCAAGAGACCCAGTACTTC
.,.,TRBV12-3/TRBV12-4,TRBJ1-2,CAGSPTENYGYTF,TGTGCCGGCAGTCCCACAGAAAACTATGGCTACACCTTC
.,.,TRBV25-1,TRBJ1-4,CASSAWGDGNEKLFF,TGTGCCAGCAGTGCTTGGGGTGACGGTAATGAAAAACTGTTTTTT
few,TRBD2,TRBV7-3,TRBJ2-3,CASSETSLTQYF,TGTGCCAGCAGCGAGACTAGCCTTACGCAGTATTTT
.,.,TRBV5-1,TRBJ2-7,CASSRDIYEQYF,TGCGCCAGCAGTCGGGACATCTACGAGCAGTACTTC
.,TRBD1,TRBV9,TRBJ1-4,CASSPSGTGHEKLFF,TGTGCCAGCAGCCCATCCGGGACAGGGCATGAAAAACTGTTTTTT